Given below is one T cell receptor (beta chain) in context. This clonotype came up many times. Its antigen is still unknown. No much larger clone exists at a distance of one base, and base qualities are not known. The data were taken from a study of early T cells in non-severe SARS-CoV-2 infection (dated by TCRdb to the early 2020s). For the wider study: Bulk RNA from unsorted whole blood was used for TCR sequencing, so alpha and beta chains could not be paired. Overall study outcomes, separate from this receptor: Matching against VDJdb was skewed toward anti-spike CD8 responses, likely underestimated virus-specific expansions, and missed private and CD4 specificities.

V is shortened by 3 bases, J by 6 bases, and the region joining them spans 17 bases. CDR1 and CDR2, looked up from the germline V gene, are MDHEN and SYDVKM. Taken from cysteine to phenylalanine, the CDR3 has 16 residues. Solely the CDR3 DNA is kept, with 48 bases framed from the first base. Set within a cohort of healthcare workers in London, UK, this nested case-control study involved weekly PCR testing of nasopharyngeal swabs along with blood sampling. Healthcare workers were enrolled in the week of the UK lockdown, from 23 to 31 March 2020, and were followed every week for up to roughly 16 weeks. Library construction relied on 5' RACE. This sample was sequenced with a NextSeq 500. To correct for sequencing error and PCR bias, the TCR library protocol tagged individual cDNA molecules with unique molecular identifiers. Both TCR alpha and beta chains were sequenced, and tight co-correlation was observed between alpha and beta sequence abundances in each sample. Processing in the source paper ran as follows. Decombinator V4 was used to perform V gene, J gene and CDR3 annotation of TCR sequences. TCRs were defined as expanded if a significant change between any two time points was detected under a Poisson model with p below 0.0001. Abundances of TCRs were expressed as counts per million after normalisation to the total number of TCRs sequenced in each sample. TRAV1-2 paired with TRAJ12, TRAJ20 or TRAJ33 defined MAIT TCRs, while TRAV10 paired with TRAJ18 defined iNKT TCRs. A search of VDJdb, accessed on 1 November 2021, was run for TCRs annotated to CMV, EBV and SARS-CoV-2, with TCRs annotated for multiple antigens excluded. The public reads were quality trimmed at Q25 with fastp and then assembled into clones with MiXCR by TCRdb, keeping productive beta chains. Rows merge per CDR3 protein into single entries with the most common DNA and genes. The V and J calls come from TCRdb's annotation, not from the publication. Within this sample are 25,000 to 35,000 distinct CDR3 sequences, with 5% to 6.5% of them counted one time only. The ten largest clones capture approximately 35% of the sample.

The source material was whole blood, sampled at baseline. This TCR derives from an adult who was a healthcare worker with PCR-confirmed SARS-CoV-2 infection or an uninfected control (not recorded which). The receptor chain draws on TRBV28 and TRBJ2-2, and TRBD1 may be the D gene, going by 7 matching bases. CDR3 sequence: CASSFQTGRSAGELFF. The nucleotide sequence reads TGTGCCAGCAGTTTTCAGACAGGGAGGTCAGCCGGGGAGCTGTTTTTT.